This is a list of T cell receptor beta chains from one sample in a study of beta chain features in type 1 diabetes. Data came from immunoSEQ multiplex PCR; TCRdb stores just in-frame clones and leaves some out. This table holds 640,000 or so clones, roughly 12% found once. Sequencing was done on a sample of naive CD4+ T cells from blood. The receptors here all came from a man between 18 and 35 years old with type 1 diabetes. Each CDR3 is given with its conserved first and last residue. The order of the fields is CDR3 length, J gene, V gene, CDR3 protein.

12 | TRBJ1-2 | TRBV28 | CASSSGPYGYTF
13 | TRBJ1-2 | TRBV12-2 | CARLVWLSYGYTF
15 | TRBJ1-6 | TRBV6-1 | CASTQGAGSNSPLHF
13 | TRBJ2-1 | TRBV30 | CAWRLTGTPEQFF
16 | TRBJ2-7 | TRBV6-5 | CASSYSGLAGASEQYF
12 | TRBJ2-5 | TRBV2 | CAIRDYEETQYF
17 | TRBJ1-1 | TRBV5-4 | CASSLGIGGNMNTEAFF
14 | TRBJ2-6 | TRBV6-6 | CASMKGTGANVLTF
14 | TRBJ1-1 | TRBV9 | CASSVATANTEAFF
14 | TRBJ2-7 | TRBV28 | CASSFWGEVYEQYF
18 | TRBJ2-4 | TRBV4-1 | CASSHNPGQSLAKNIQYF
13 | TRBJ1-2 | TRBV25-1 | CASSAPGTYGYTF
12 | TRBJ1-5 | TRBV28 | CASSPTRQPQHF
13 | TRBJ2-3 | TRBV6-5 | CASRKTRRDTQYF
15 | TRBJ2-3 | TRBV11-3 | CASSFGLANTDTQYF
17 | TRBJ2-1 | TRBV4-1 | CASSHTTAPRRYNEQFF
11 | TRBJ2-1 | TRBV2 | CASSEDGGEFF
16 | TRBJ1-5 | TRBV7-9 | CASSDMGARGNQPQHF
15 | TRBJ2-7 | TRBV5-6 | CASSSPSGGTYEQYF
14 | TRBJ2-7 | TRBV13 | CASSPGLNPYEQYF
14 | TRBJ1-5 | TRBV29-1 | CSVVVGTGREPQHF
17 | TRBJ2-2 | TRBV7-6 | CASSPGRRQGGAGELFF
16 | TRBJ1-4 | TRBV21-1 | CASSKDRDREDEKLFF
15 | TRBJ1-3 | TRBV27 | CASSISRISGNTIYF
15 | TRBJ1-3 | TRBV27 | CASRRGDSSGNTIYF
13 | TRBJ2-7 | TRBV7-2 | CATVPGQTYEQYF
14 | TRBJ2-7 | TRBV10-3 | CAISIRDRDYEQYF
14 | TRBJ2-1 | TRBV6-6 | CASRPPRNYNEQFF
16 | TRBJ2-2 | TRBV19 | CASSIRTSGNTGELFF
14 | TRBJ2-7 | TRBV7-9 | CASSFWPRHYEQYF
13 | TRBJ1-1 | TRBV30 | CAWSRAPRAEAFF
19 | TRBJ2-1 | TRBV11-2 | CASSLEGSAGRSSYNEQFF
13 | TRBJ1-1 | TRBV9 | CASSSSPGLGSFF
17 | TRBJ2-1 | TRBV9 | CASSPGLAGEFYNEQFF
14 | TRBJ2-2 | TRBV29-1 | CSVTGDGTTGELFF
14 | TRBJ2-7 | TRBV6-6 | CASSQGAGSYEQYF
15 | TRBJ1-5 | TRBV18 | CASSPDSGYNQPQHF
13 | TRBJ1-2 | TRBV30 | CAWSLVGAGGYTF
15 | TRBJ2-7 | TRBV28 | CASSTPGTGTYEQYF